These T cell receptor beta chains were read from a single sample in a study of TIL therapy for anti-PD-1-resistant metastatic lung cancer. Method: immunoSEQ multiplex PCR; TCRdb's copy keeps in-frame clones and lacks some. The sample has tens of thousands of clones; less than 85% are singletons. The source was blood, collected at baseline. Every receptor here comes from a person aged 25 to 80 with non-small cell lung cancer. Each CDR3 is given with its conserved first and last residue. The D gene is left open where the match is weak. Rows give clone size only sometimes, using once, few, many, or a class for an expanded clone.

v_call	d_call	clone_size	j_call	cdr3_nt	cdr3_aa
TRBV28	TRBD1	once	TRBJ2-3	TGTGCCAGCCGAGGTGGGACAGGGAGAAATACGCAGTATTTT	CASRGGTGRNTQYF
TRBV7-2	TRBD2	few	TRBJ2-7	TGTGCCAGCAGCTTACCTCTCGGGGGGAGCGGGAGACCCTACGAGCAGTACTTC	CASSLPLGGSGRPYEQYF
TRBV7-8	TRBD1	.	TRBJ1-2	TGTGCCAGCAGCAGAGGACAGGGGGCGAGCTATGGCTACACCTTC	CASSRGQGASYGYTF
TRBV5-1	.	few	TRBJ1-1	TGCGCCAGCAGCTTGGGAGGCCTGAACACTGAAGCTTTCTTT	CASSLGGLNTEAFF
TRBV19	.	.	TRBJ1-4	TGTGCCAGTAGTCGCCCGGGACGCCTTTATCTGTTTTTT	CASSRPGRLYLFF
TRBV7-8	TRBD1	.	TRBJ1-2	TGTGCCAGCAGCCAAACTAACAGGGGCAACTATGGCTACACCTTC	CASSQTNRGNYGYTF
TRBV19	.	.	TRBJ2-7	TGTGCCAGTAGTATAGGGGCAGGGATTCCCTACGAGCAGTACTTC	CASSIGAGIPYEQYF
TRBV5-6	.	once	TRBJ2-7	TGTGCCAGCAGCTGGGAGACGGTGGGCGCAGTGGCCTACGAGCAGTACTTC	CASSWETVGAVAYEQYF
TRBV6-5	.	few	TRBJ1-6	TGTGCCAGCAGTTACGGGGGTCGAGGTTCACCCCTCCACTTT	CASSYGGRGSPLHF
TRBV5-1	TRBD2	.	TRBJ2-4	TGCGCCAGCAGCTCCCTCTCGGGACTAGCGGCTAAACCCGGGGACAAAAACATTCAGTACTTC	CASSSLSGLAAKPGDKNIQYF
TRBV6-4	.	.	TRBJ2-3	TGTGCCAGCAGTGGCGGGGACACAGATACGCAGTATTTT	CASSGGDTDTQYF
TRBV7-9	.	.	TRBJ2-1	TGTGCCAGCAGCGGATACAATGAGCAGTTCTTC	CASSGYNEQFF
TRBV9	.	.	TRBJ1-2	TGTGCCAGCAGCGTAGGGTCGGCCGAAGGCGGCTACACCTTC	CASSVGSAEGGYTF
TRBV28	.	.	TRBJ1-1	TGTGCCAGCACCAACCCGGACAGAGATGAAGCTTTCTTT	CASTNPDRDEAFF
TRBV5-1	.	.	TRBJ2-3	TGCGCCAGCAGCTTTGGTGAAACAGATACGCAGTATTTT	CASSFGETDTQYF
TRBV18	TRBD1	few	TRBJ1-6	TGTGCCAGCTCACCCGACAGGGTGAGTTCACCCCTCCACTTT	CASSPDRVSSPLHF
TRBV9	.	.	TRBJ1-2	TGTGCCAGCAGCGTAGTGTCCGGGCTCCAGGGCAGGACAGTATATGGCTACACCTTC	CASSVVSGLQGRTVYGYTF
TRBV5-4	.	few	TRBJ1-5	TGTGCCAGCAGCCCCGGGGTTAATCAGCCCCAGCATTTT	CASSPGVNQPQHF
TRBV29-1	.	.	TRBJ2-2	TGCAGCGTTGAGATAAGGAACGCCTGGGGCACCGGGGAGCTGTTTTTT	CSVEIRNAWGTGELFF
TRBV18	.	.	TRBJ2-3	TGTGCCAGCTCACCTACTCGCACAGATACGCAGTATTTT	CASSPTRTDTQYF
TRBV5-1	.	.	TRBJ1-6	TGCGCCAGCAGATTCTTGCCCACAATGTTCTATAATTCACCCCTCCACTTT	CASRFLPTMFYNSPLHF
TRBV4-3	.	.	TRBJ1-1	TGCGCCAGCAGCCAAGGGACAGCGAAAAACACTGAAGCTTTCTTT	CASSQGTAKNTEAFF
TRBV7-3	.	.	TRBJ2-1	TGTGCCAGCAGGCCCGGTGGGTCCTACAATGAGCAGTTCTTC	CASRPGGSYNEQFF
TRBV28	.	.	TRBJ1-3	TGTGCCAGCAGTTTAGTGGGGGACAGAAACACCATATATTTT	CASSLVGDRNTIYF
TRBV9	TRBD2	.	TRBJ2-5	TGTGCCAGCAGCGCCGGGACTAGCGGGAGCGAGACCCAGTACTTC	CASSAGTSGSETQYF
TRBV9	.	.	TRBJ2-3	TGTGCCAGCAGCTCCCCCGGGACGCCTAGCACAGATACGCAGTATTTT	CASSSPGTPSTDTQYF
TRBV7-3	.	.	TRBJ2-1	TGTGCCAGCAGCTTCGGCTCGTCGGTACCGGATGAGCAGTTCTTC	CASSFGSSVPDEQFF
TRBV30	.	.	TRBJ1-6	TGTGCCTGGAGTGTAGGAACAGGAGGACAATTTTCACCCCTCCACTTT	CAWSVGTGGQFSPLHF
TRBV19	.	.	TRBJ2-5	TGTGCCAGTAGTACCCACCTCCAAGAGACCCAGTACTTC	CASSTHLQETQYF
TRBV7-7	TRBD2	.	TRBJ2-5	TGTGCTAGCAGTTACTCCGGGGGGGATGGAGAGACCCAGTACTTC	CASSYSGGDGETQYF
TRBV11-3	.	.	TRBJ2-1	TGTGCCAGCAGCTTAGGGGGGCACAATGAGCAGTTCTTC	CASSLGGHNEQFF
TRBV7-2	TRBD1	.	TRBJ1-6	TGTGCCAGCAGCCAGTCCCAGGGGGTCAAACTAGGGGCCCTCCACTTT	CASSQSQGVKLGALHF
TRBV18	TRBD1	.	TRBJ1-3	TGTGCCAGCTCACCGGGGACAGGGGGATTCGAAGGAAACACCATATATTTT	CASSPGTGGFEGNTIYF
TRBV7-3	TRBD1	few	TRBJ1-2	TGTGCCAGCAGCCCTGGACAGGGGGCTAGCTATGGCTACACCTTC	CASSPGQGASYGYTF
TRBV10-1	.	.	TRBJ2-7	TGCGCCAGCGCACGGGGGCTAGCGATGACCTACGAGCAGTACTTC	CASARGLAMTYEQYF
TRBV4-2	.	once	TRBJ2-3	TGTGCCAGCAGCCAAGGAGGTAGCACAGATACGCAGTATTTT	CASSQGGSTDTQYF
TRBV28	.	.	TRBJ1-6	TGTGCCAGCGGCACCGGGTATAATTCACCCCTCCACTTT	CASGTGYNSPLHF
TRBV11-2	TRBD1	.	TRBJ2-2	TGTGCCAGCAGCGCAGGGGGAACCGGGGAGCTGTTTTTT	CASSAGGTGELFF
TRBV7-7	.	.	TRBJ1-3	TGTGCCAGCGCGGCAGGGGCCATCTCTGGAAACACCATATATTTT	CASAAGAISGNTIYF
TRBV28	TRBD1	.	TRBJ1-5	TGTGCCAGCAGTTCCGACAGGGTGGGCCTGGATTTT	CASSSDRVGLDF
TRBV6-4	TRBD2	.	TRBJ2-1	TGTGCCAGCAGTGGAGCCGGGACTAACGTTGGTGAGCAGTTCTTC	CASSGAGTNVGEQFF
TRBV5-1	.	.	TRBJ2-5	TGCGCCAGCAGTCAGACTCGGGGGGCGGAGGAGACCCAGTACTTC	CASSQTRGAEETQYF
TRBV5-1	.	once	TRBJ1-5	TGCGCCAGCAGCTTGGTATCGGGTAGCAATCAGCCCCAGCATTTT	CASSLVSGSNQPQHF
TRBV2	.	.	TRBJ2-2	TGTGCCAGCAGTGAGCAAGGGATCGATGGGGAGCTGTTTTTT	CASSEQGIDGELFF
TRBV28	.	.	TRBJ2-2	TGTGCCAGCACCGCCTCGGAGCGGGCAGGGACCGGGGAGCTGTTTTTT	CASTASERAGTGELFF
TRBV30	TRBD2	few	TRBJ2-5	TGTGCCTGGAGTGTACGGGCTAGCGGGAGGGCCCCGGAGACCCAGTACTTC	CAWSVRASGRAPETQYF
TRBV28	TRBD1	.	TRBJ2-3	TGTGCCAGCGGGAAGACAGGGGAGAGGGGAGATACGCAGTATTTT	CASGKTGERGDTQYF
TRBV5-4	TRBD1	.	TRBJ2-2	TGTGCCAGCAGCCCCCGGCCGGGACAGGGGGACCCCGGGGAGCTGTTTTTT	CASSPRPGQGDPGELFF
TRBV6-5	TRBD1	few	TRBJ1-2	TGTGCCAGCAGTCCCGGACAGGGCAATGGCTACACCTTC	CASSPGQGNGYTF